This section outlines one T cell receptor beta chain sequence together with its context. Its target is unknown. The data are from a study of vaccination and CD4 T cells after COVID-19. Study context: Sampling after COVID took place at a median of around 91 days (range 35 to 161) following diagnosis. In culture, cells were exposed to overlapping spike peptides from SARS-CoV-2, HCoV-NL63, HCoV-OC43 and HCoV-229E.

At the Johns Hopkins FTIC core, DNA taken from cultured CD4+ T cells was sequenced by way of the Oncomine TCR Beta short-read assay. Once CD4+ T cells had been cultured, genomic DNA was extracted from them. TCRdb recomputed calls from the PCR reads with MiXCR, one row per CDR3 protein. This sample has some 6,800 distinct CDR3 sequences, with roughly 73% found just once. Unmatched junction bases numbered 9, after V lost 5 bases and J lost 8 bases. Germline CDR1 MDHEN, CDR2 SYDVKM. This CDR3 has 14 residues. Treatment defined: roughly 10-day PBMC culture with coronavirus spike peptide pools or control peptides (ViraFEST assay). Culture proceeded for around 11 days, and CD4+ T cells were then isolated by negative selection.

This receptor was taken from a human donor who had recovered from COVID-19. The rearrangement uses TRBV28 and TRBJ2-1, with TRBD1 matching 7 bases. Source material: CD4+ T cells from blood, cultured in vitro. CDR3 residues: CASSRQGLFDEQFF. The DNA for the CDR3 is TGTGCCAGCAGTCGACAGGGCCTGTTCGATGAGCAGTTCTTC.